This entry lists 20 T cell receptor beta chains sequenced from one sample in a study of beta chain features in type 1 diabetes. Study observations and caveats: Moderate yet significant TCRB CDR3 shortening was seen in Type 1 diabetes patients in all four CD4+ subsets.

These TCRs' antigens remain unknown. The whole isolated RNA underwent reverse transcription, so sequencing captured expressed TCRB transcripts. TCRdb's copy holds only in-frame clones and misses some; the assay was immunoSEQ multiplex PCR. Found here are hundreds of thousands of clones, 11% to 15% of them singletons; the top ten hold approximately 0.043%. What was sequenced was naive CD4+ T cells from blood. These receptors originate from a man younger than 35 with type 1 diabetes.

The chain recombines TRBV6-5 with TRBJ1-3; TRBD1 might be the D (5 bases). CDR1 MNHEY and CDR2 SVGAGI come from the germline V gene. The CDR3 totals 15 residues. Trimming shortened V by 1 base and J by 2 bases, and 9 bases separated the two germline ends. The CDR3 here is CASSYYQGPGNTIYF. The CDR3, as DNA: TGTGCCAGCAGTTACTATCAGGGCCCTGGAAACACCATATATTTT.

The genes are TRBV4-2 and TRBJ2-1, with 11 bases identical to TRBD2. CDR1 and CDR2 (germline): LGHNA, YNFKEQ. The CDR3 has 17 residues. J was trimmed by 0 bases and V by 3 bases; bases with no gene match: 4. CDR3 sequence reads: CASSQKLAGVSYNEQFF. As DNA, the CDR3 is TGTGCCAGCAGCCAGAAACTAGCGGGAGTCTCCTACAATGAGCAGTTCTTC.

This clone was observed a handful of times. The rearrangement links TRBV6-6 to TRBJ2-7; weak D call: TRBD1 (6 bases). The V end was cut by 10 bases, the J end by 4 bases, with 23 bases between. The CDR3 sequence is 15 residues long. Germline assignment: CDR1 MNHNY and CDR2 SVGAGI (reference sequence). This chain's CDR3 is CATDSTGRILYEQYF. The CDR3 bases are TGTGCCACCGATTCGACAGGACGGATCCTGTACGAGCAGTACTTC.

This clone was counted a few times. This rearrangement joins TRBV6-6 to TRBJ2-1; no clear D. Germline V gene lookup returns CDR1 MNHNY and CDR2 SVGAGI (reference sequence). The CDR3 has 14 residues. V was cut by 4 bases and J by 0 bases, with 7 bases left in between. CDR3 sequence: CASSSVGSYNEQFF. For the CDR3, the DNA is TGTGCCAGCAGTTCGGTAGGCTCCTACAATGAGCAGTTCTTC.

In its sample, this clone was seen a few times. The V call is TRBV5-1, the J call TRBJ2-2; 7 nucleotides match TRBD2. This CDR3 has 14 amino acids. The germline V gene encodes CDR1 SGHRS and CDR2 YFSETQ. The trim removed 4 bases at V and 4 bases at J, leaving 4 bases unmatched. The CDR3 sequence is CASSPGGFTGELFF. DNA for the CDR3: TGCGCCAGCAGCCCGGGGGGTTTCACCGGGGAGCTGTTTTTT.

CDR3 residues: CASRDGRGGGTDTQYF. Here the CDR3 DNA reads TGTGCCAGTAGAGATGGTCGGGGAGGCGGCACAGATACGCAGTATTTT. The V gene is TRBV6-6, the J gene TRBJ2-3; tentatively, D is TRBD2 (6 bases). Per the germline V gene, CDR1 is MNHNY and CDR2 is SVGAGI (reference sequence). The CDR3 contains 16 residues. Trimming removed 9 bases from V and 1 base from J, with 20 bases in between.

The chain uses TRBV23-1 and TRBJ2-7, with unresolved D. TRBV23-1 is given ORF status, its function remaining uncertain. Trimming removed 4 bases at V and 2 bases at J, with 18 bases between. This CDR3 is 16 amino acids long. This chain's CDR3 is CASSPRVGSHTYEQYF. Here the CDR3 DNA reads TGCGCCAGCAGTCCTCGGGTCGGAAGCCATACCTACGAGCAGTACTTC.

The V gene is TRBV7-9, the J gene TRBJ2-1, with TRBD2 matching over 9 bases. This CDR3 region has 16 residues. CDR1 SEHNR and CDR2 FQNEAQ come from the germline V gene (reference sequence). V shed 2 bases, J shed 8 bases, and the junction held 10 bases outside the gene matches. The CDR3 DNA sequence: TGTGCCAGCAGCTTACAGCTAGCGGGGAATCGGGATGAGCAGTTCTTC. Protein: CASSLQLAGNRDEQFF.

This clone was seen only a few times. The chain combines TRBV7-2 with TRBJ2-7; D ambiguous. Trimming left V 2 bases short and J 6 bases short, with 5 bases between. This CDR3 has 11 amino acids. Germline V gives CDR1 SGHTA, CDR2 FQGNSA. The CDR3 loop reads CASSLMFEQYF. The CDR3 DNA reads as TGTGCCAGCAGCTTAATGTTCGAGCAGTACTTC.

This clone was seen a few times. The CDR3 DNA reads TGCAGTGCTTTTCGGGCACCCCTCCACTTT. It translates to CSAFRAPLHF. The chain has TRBV20-1 and TRBJ1-6; D unclear. Per the germline V gene, CDR1 is DFQATT and CDR2 is SNEGSKA (reference sequence). The CDR3 loop spans 10 amino acids. The V and J ends lost 5 bases and 11 bases respectively, with 7 bases between them.

The CDR3 sequence: CASSGTTSSYEQYF. CDR3 in DNA: TGTGCCAGCTCTGGGACTACCAGCTCCTACGAGCAGTACTTC. The chain carries TRBV18 and TRBJ2-7, with 7 bases lining up with TRBD2. Germline CDR1 and CDR2: KGHSH and LQKENI. The CDR3 has 14 amino acids. V gave up 6 bases and J gave up 0 bases; unmatched junction bases: 5.

The rearrangement uses TRBV4-2 and TRBJ2-4, with 12 bases that match TRBD1. The CDR3 spans 16 residues. V dropped 4 bases and J dropped 5; count of bases not matched to a gene: 6. The V gene's germline CDR1 is LGHNA and CDR2 YNFKEQ. Here the CDR3 reads CASSRRDRGRENIQYF. The CDR3 region has the DNA TGTGCCAGCAGCCGGCGGGACAGGGGGCGGGAAAACATTCAGTACTTC.

With respect to this clone: At one boundary the junction diverges from the germline segment, which might be a read error. This sequence joins TRBV30 and TRBJ2-5; no clear D. The germline CDR1 and CDR2 sequences are GTSNPN and SVGIG (reference sequence). The CDR3 has 12 residues. In DNA form, the CDR3 reads TGTGCCTGGAGTGTATCTTTGGCTAGATGGCACTTC. Its translation is CAWSVSLARWHF.

In its sample, this clone was seen a few times. V gene TRBV5-1 combines with J gene TRBJ2-6; D unresolved. Germline assignment: CDR1 SGHRS and CDR2 YFSETQ. This CDR3 comprises 16 residues. Trimming pared 4 bases from V and 4 bases from J, leaving 15 bases between. The CDR3: CASSLVRTSGANVLTF. In DNA form, the CDR3 reads TGCGCCAGCAGCCTGGTCAGGACCTCGGGGGCCAACGTCCTGACTTTC.

The rearrangement links TRBV28 to TRBJ2-3; D is unclear. Germline V gene data show CDR1 as MDHEN and CDR2 as SYDVKM. Between the trimmed V and J ends, which lost 10 bases and 1 base, there was a span of 12 bases. The CDR3 totals 13 residues. The CDR3 region is CATLDGGTDTQYF. CDR3 coding DNA: TGTGCCACGCTCGATGGGGGCACAGATACGCAGTATTTT.

This chain joins TRBV29-1 and TRBJ1-1; unclear D gene. The CDR3 loop spans 13 amino acids. Trimming took 1 base from V and 6 from J, leaving 12 bases between them. The germline CDR1 and CDR2 sequences are SQVTM and ANQGSEA. The DNA for the CDR3 is TGCAGCGTTGAAGCGGGCAGGAGGCCTGAAGCTTTCTTT. Translating it yields CSVEAGRRPEAFF.

This clone has just a few counts. The CDR3 region has the DNA TGTGCCAGCAGTCGACAGGGGCATACCGGGGAGCTGTTTTTT. Translating it yields CASSRQGHTGELFF. V is TRBV6-4 and J is TRBJ2-2, with 8 bases lining up with TRBD1. CDR1 and CDR2 (germline): MRHNA, SNTAGT. Trimming removed 5 bases from V and 5 bases from J; junction bases left unmatched: 4. This CDR3 is built from 14 residues.

This clone turned up a few times. The chain couples TRBV7-9 to TRBJ2-5, with TRBD2 identical over 10 bases. The CDR3 loop spans 15 amino acids. V lost 7 bases and J lost 5; bases outside the gene matches: 10. The germline CDR1 and CDR2 sequences are SEHNR and FQNEAQ (reference sequence). The CDR3, as DNA: TGTGCCAGCATGGTCGGGACTAGCGATTATGAGACCCAGTACTTC. This gives the protein CASMVGTSDYETQYF. The full variable domain, its missing parts supplied by reference TRBV7-9 and TRBJ2-5, is DTGVSQNPRHKITKRGQNVTFRCDPISEHNRLYWYRQTLGQGPEFLTYFQNEAQLEKSRLLSDRFSAERPKGSFSTLEIQRTEQGDSAMYLCASMVGTSDYETQYFGPGTRLLVL.

This clone was picked up many times. The chain combines TRBV23-1 with TRBJ2-4; D is uncertain. TRBV23-1 is noted as an ORF with a role that remains uncertain. The CDR3 covers 12 residues. The germline V and J ends were trimmed by 2 bases and 7 bases, with 6 bases remaining between them. The CDR3, as DNA: TGCGCCAGCAGTCAACTAGGGAACATTCAGTACTTC. It codes for CASSQLGNIQYF.

In its sample, this clone was seen a few times. V and J are TRBV5-1 and TRBJ2-3; TRBD2 matches 11 bases. CDR1 is SGHRS and CDR2 is YFSETQ in the germline V gene. Trimming took 4 bases from V and 5 from J; bases not matched to a gene: 9. The CDR3 loop spans 16 amino acids. CDR3 in amino acids: CASSATSGSRGDTQYF. CDR3 nucleotides: TGCGCCAGCAGCGCCACTAGCGGGAGCCGCGGAGATACGCAGTATTTT. The variable domain in full, completed from reference TRBV5-1 and TRBJ2-3, reads KAGVTQTPRYLIKTRGQQVTLSCSPISGHRSVSWYQQTPGQGLQFLFEYFSETQRNKGNFPGRFSGRQFSNSRSEMNVSTLELGDSALYLCASSATSGSRGDTQYFGPGTRLTVL.